This T cell receptor beta chain was identified during a study of OX40 agonist ivuxolimab in advanced cancers. At the level of the whole study: Ivuxolimab was a fully human IgG2 agonistic monoclonal antibody targeting the costimulatory receptor OX40 (CD134). A male proportion of roughly 85% and a mean age of roughly 55 years, ranging from 23 to 79, were recorded for the dose-escalation cohort. Peripheral TCRbeta sequencing aimed to test whether ivuxolimab altered TCR sequence diversity and caused clonal T-cell expansion. Prior anti-PD-1, anti-PD-L1 or anti-CTLA-4 therapy was permitted, and checkpoint inhibitors had been received by about two fifths of dose-escalation patients. Of the 52 patients in dose escalation, around 20 had hepatocellular carcinoma, around 15 had melanoma, 9 had renal cell carcinoma and 9 had head and neck cancer. Partial responses occurred in three dose-escalation patients: two with cutaneous melanoma and one with hepatocellular carcinoma. The paper describes the monotherapy dose-escalation part (N of about 55 patients) of the phase I trial of ivuxolimab. Intravenous ivuxolimab was administered to patients every 2 weeks at six dose levels: 0.01, 0.1, 0.3, 1.5, 3 and 10 mg/kg. Broad study findings and their caveats: Which antigens the clonally expanded peripheral T cells were specific for was not determined. Clonal expansion of both CD4+ and CD8+ blood T cells was observed from baseline to week 6 at doses 0.1 to 3.0 mg/kg. Low levels of normalized T-cell clonal expansion were also seen in some patients who did not respond. After ivuxolimab, expanded clones were on average more numerous among CD8+ T cells than among CD4+ T cells. In partial responders in the 0.1-3.0 mg/kg groups, normalized peripheral clonal expansion was found to be among the lowest, especially among CD8+ T cells.

The trial excluded patients who had a history of autoimmune disease or who were on systemic immunosuppression. Peripheral blood for TCR sequencing was collected from all dose cohorts at baseline, on cycle 4 day 1, and on cycle 7 day 1. The samples were drawn from a first-in-human, open-label, multicenter phase I dose-escalation trial of ivuxolimab. Adults with locally advanced or metastatic melanoma, renal cell, hepatocellular, or head and neck squamous cell carcinoma were enrolled in the trial. Before TCR sequencing, CD4+ T cells and CD8+ T cells were sorted from peripheral blood as separate populations. Genomic DNA was isolated from the sorted cells so that the TCRbeta CDR3 region could be sequenced. The immunoSEQ Assay was used to sequence the TCRbeta CDR3 regions. TCRdb took over this immuneACCESS table, retaining in-frame rearrangements with V and J assigned. Such tables are incomplete; in checked studies, under half of the missing clones stem from an unresolved V gene, and the remainder is unexplained. This sample comprises about 110,000 clones, 90% of them detected only once. Approximately 0.5% of the sample is taken by the ten largest.

A note on this clone: Its cognate antigen has yet to be identified. An end of the junction does not agree with germline; a read error may underlie this.

As encoded in the germline V gene (reference sequence), CDR1 is SSHAT while CDR2 is FNYEAQ. The CDR3 holds 14 amino acids from the cysteine to the phenylalanine. CDR3 DNA is the only sequence kept; it has 42 bases, read in frame from the first base. The chain was built from TRBV7-7 and TRBJ2-3; possibly the D gene is TRBD1, per 6 matching bases. The specimen was CD4+ or CD8+ T cells sorted from blood, collected in a trial of the OX40 agonist ivuxolimab. The sequence was obtained from an adult with an advanced solid tumor such as melanoma, head and neck, liver or kidney cancer. The DNA is TGTGCTAGCAGCTTAGCCGACAGGTTAGATACGCAGTATTTT. Its product reads: CASSLADRLDTQYF.